This T cell receptor beta chain was found in a study of CD8 T cells in ankylosing spondylitis. V lost 0 bases and J 9 bases, leaving 11 bases between the germline ends. The CDR3 extends over 13 amino acids. The germline V gene has CDR1 SGDLS and CDR2 YYNGEE. Comments on this clonotype: Its target is not known.

TCRdb fed the 5' RACE reads into MiXCR, producing one record per CDR3 protein. Altogether about 250,000 distinct CDR3 sequences are present, over 15% being singletons, with the ten largest covering roughly a third. Findings and caveats of the study: In peripheral blood, disease-linked CD8+ clones occurred at relatively low frequencies. Prior work had noted some motif variants in reactive arthritis blood and synovial fluid. Seemingly characteristic of ankylosing spondylitis blood was a TCR beta motif consisting of fewer than 10 highly homologous variants.

This sequence was found in a male donor with ankylosing spondylitis or in good health (not recorded which). The sample taken for sequencing was blood, either unsorted or a sorted T cell fraction (not recorded which). The V call is TRBV9, the J call TRBJ2-3; D remains unclear. CDR3 amino acids: CASSVVSEGTQYF. The CDR3 DNA reads as TGTGCCAGCAGCGTAGTGTCGGAAGGCACGCAGTATTTT.